This TCR beta chain stems from a study of blood T cell repertoires in COVID-19. Study as a whole: The United States, Italy and Spain were the sources of the acute and convalescent COVID-19 samples.

With V trimmed by 5 bases and J by 3 bases, 9 bases remained unmatched. CDR3 size: 15 residues. The germline CDR1 and CDR2 sequences are LNHDA and SQIVND (reference sequence). Source study methods: Reference gene primer amplification yielded estimated nucleated cell counts. Using immunoSEQ multiplex PCR, the repertoire was profiled, and TCRdb retains in-frame clones only, with some absent. D and trimming were read from the DNA, whereas the V and J calls and clone size are those reported in that table. Among about 280,000 clones listed, roughly 85% were seen once. The chain employs TRBV19 and TRBJ2-7, with 8 bases lining up with TRBD2. The receptor was derived from a man in his fifties with active or convalescent COVID-19. Input material: peripheral blood. CDR3 nucleotide sequence: TGTGCCAGTAGTCCGGGACTAGGTTTTGGCTACGAGCAGTACTTC. It codes for CASSPGLGFGYEQYF.